These T cell receptor beta chains were read from a single sample in a study of T-cell memory formation after mild COVID-19. TCRdb reprocessed the 5' RACE reads with MiXCR, giving one entry per CDR3 protein. The data show fewer than 250,000 distinct CDR3 sequences, around 19% seen once. Sequenced input: PBMCs or a T cell subset sorted from them (not recorded which). Source of these receptors: an adult woman who had mild COVID-19 (a few samples of this study predate the infection). Cell type and time point are not known. CDR3s include the opening cysteine and the closing phenylalanine or tryptophan. The D gene is left open where the match is weak. Expanded clones are given a class, and other clones once, few, many or no size at all.

v_call	clone_size	d_call	j_call	cdr3_aa	cdr3_nt
TRBV29-1	once	TRBD1	TRBJ1-5	CSVRQGGDQPQHF	TGCAGCGTTAGACAGGGAGGGGATCAGCCCCAGCATTTT
TRBV19	few	.	TRBJ1-1	CASSIDGINTEAFF	TGTGCCAGTAGTATAGACGGAATTAACACTGAAGCTTTCTTT
TRBV5-1	.	.	TRBJ2-7	CASSLDTTYSYEQYF	TGCGCCAGCAGCTTGGATACTACCTACTCCTACGAGCAGTACTTC
TRBV25-1	few	.	TRBJ2-5	CASSESLLQETQYF	TGTGCCAGCAGTGAATCCCTCTTACAAGAGACCCAGTACTTC
TRBV7-8	few	TRBD1	TRBJ1-1	CASRWDRSNTEAFF	TGTGCCAGCAGATGGGACAGGTCGAACACTGAAGCTTTCTTT
TRBV12-3/TRBV12-4	few	TRBD2	TRBJ2-7	CASSLTGGPSYEQYF	TGTGCCAGCAGTTTAACGGGGGGACCATCCTACGAGCAGTACTTC
TRBV6-6	few	.	TRBJ1-1	CASSSTEAFF	TGTGCCAGCAGTTCCACTGAAGCTTTCTTT
TRBV18	few	.	TRBJ1-2	CASSPFGEIYGYTF	TGTGCCAGCTCACCATTCGGGGAGATCTATGGCTACACCTTC
TRBV7-6	.	.	TRBJ2-7	CASSLGHLGGSYEQYF	TGTGCCAGCAGCTTAGGACACTTAGGTGGCTCCTACGAGCAGTACTTC
TRBV20-1	.	TRBD2	TRBJ2-7	CSVRGGVYEQYF	TGCAGTGTTCGCGGGGGGGTCTACGAGCAGTACTTC
TRBV29-1	.	.	TRBJ1-1	CSVGLSGRETEAFF	TGCAGCGTTGGATTATCAGGCAGGGAGACTGAAGCTTTCTTT
TRBV6-2/TRBV6-3	few	TRBD1	TRBJ2-7	CASSSRPGQGSYEQYF	TGTGCCAGCAGTTCACGTCCGGGACAGGGTTCCTACGAGCAGTACTTC
TRBV6-5	few	TRBD2	TRBJ2-1	CASSSTGLAGGTYNEQFF	TGTGCCAGCAGTTCCACGGGACTAGCGGGGGGGACCTACAATGAGCAGTTCTTC
TRBV3-1	few	.	TRBJ1-1	CASSQEFGPAYTEAFF	TGTGCCAGCAGCCAAGAATTCGGTCCAGCCTACACTGAAGCTTTCTTT
TRBV18	.	.	TRBJ2-7	CASSPGEGAKYEQYF	TGTGCCAGCTCACCGGGGGAGGGGGCGAAGTACGAGCAGTACTTC
TRBV5-1	few	TRBD1	TRBJ1-1	CASSRRTGGDTEAFF	TGCGCCAGCAGCCGACGGACAGGGGGGGACACTGAAGCTTTCTTT
TRBV7-9	few	TRBD1	TRBJ2-2	CASSKDRGTGELFF	TGTGCCAGCAGTAAGGACAGGGGCACCGGGGAGCTGTTTTTT
TRBV29-1	many	.	TRBJ2-6	CSVEGTSIFGANVLTF	TGCAGCGTTGAGGGGACATCAATCTTTGGGGCCAACGTCCTGACTTTC
TRBV6-2/TRBV6-3	few	.	TRBJ2-7	CASSPTGRRTYEQYF	TGTGCCAGCAGTCCCACAGGGCGGAGAACCTACGAGCAGTACTTC
TRBV5-5	.	TRBD2	TRBJ2-7	CASSLGLAGGTIPYEQYF	TGTGCCAGCAGCTTGGGGCTAGCGGGAGGGACGATCCCGTACGAGCAGTACTTC
TRBV18	.	.	TRBJ2-7	CASSTGTASYEQYF	TGTGCCAGCTCAACCGGGACGGCCTCCTACGAGCAGTACTTC
TRBV3-1	few	.	TRBJ1-1	CASRTGNTEAFF	TGTGCCAGCAGAACCGGGAACACTGAAGCTTTCTTT
TRBV7-2	few	TRBD2	TRBJ2-3	CASSLAVLAGKPRASTDTQYF	TGTGCCAGCAGCTTAGCGGTACTAGCGGGAAAGCCGAGAGCTAGCACAGATACGCAGTATTTT
TRBV28	many	.	TRBJ1-2	CASSLASGAGYGYTF	TGTGCCAGCAGTTTAGCGTCAGGGGCCGGCTATGGCTACACCTTC
TRBV12-3/TRBV12-4	many	.	TRBJ1-2	CASSFGGDSAVYGYTF	TGTGCCAGCAGTTTTGGTGGCGACAGTGCCGTCTATGGCTACACCTTC
TRBV10-3	.	.	TRBJ1-3	CAISESGGHINTIYF	TGTGCCATCAGTGAGAGTGGCGGACACATAAACACCATATATTTT
TRBV4-1	few	TRBD1	TRBJ1-1	CASSLEGQSNTEAFF	TGCGCCAGCAGCCTAGAGGGACAGTCGAACACTGAAGCTTTCTTT
TRBV9	.	TRBD2	TRBJ2-1	CASSVVLAGVNGQFF	TGTGCCAGCAGCGTAGTCCTAGCGGGAGTGAATGGGCAGTTCTTC
TRBV12-3/TRBV12-4	.	.	TRBJ1-4	CASSAKGGKLFF	TGTGCCAGCAGTGCGAAGGGAGGAAAACTGTTTTTT
TRBV20-1	few	.	TRBJ1-4	CSATRTSTNEKLFF	TGCAGTGCCACCCGGACCTCAACTAATGAAAAACTGTTTTTT
TRBV7-6	medium-sized	TRBD1	TRBJ2-5	CASTRQGKETQYF	TGTGCCAGCACCCGACAGGGAAAAGAGACCCAGTACTTC
TRBV7-2	.	.	TRBJ2-3	CASSLGRRGGLLGDTQYF	TGTGCCAGCAGCTTAGGGCGCCGGGGCGGGCTTCTTGGAGATACGCAGTATTTT
TRBV11-2	few	.	TRBJ1-5	CASSLGILHNQPQHF	TGTGCCAGCAGCTTAGGGATTCTCCACAATCAGCCCCAGCATTTT
TRBV5-1	many	.	TRBJ2-7	CASSLAPWQEGYEQYF	TGCGCCAGCAGCTTGGCCCCTTGGCAGGAGGGGTACGAGCAGTACTTC
TRBV6-5	few	.	TRBJ1-1	CASSYHRVNTEAFF	TGTGCCAGCAGTTACCACAGGGTGAACACTGAAGCTTTCTTT
TRBV5-1	few	.	TRBJ2-7	CASSLGQAVSYEQYF	TGCGCCAGCAGCTTGGGACAGGCCGTCTCCTACGAGCAGTACTTC
TRBV4-2	few	TRBD2	TRBJ2-5	CASSQGPQREGQETQYF	TGTGCCAGCAGCCAAGGCCCCCAGCGGGAGGGCCAAGAGACCCAGTACTTC
TRBV5-5	.	.	TRBJ2-3	CASSFSPSTDTQYF	TGTGCCAGCAGCTTTTCACCCAGCACAGATACGCAGTATTTT
TRBV6-1	.	TRBD2	TRBJ2-1	CASTTSTLAGGNEQFF	TGTGCCAGCACCACAAGCACCCTAGCGGGGGGGAATGAGCAGTTCTTC
TRBV18	few	.	TRBJ2-1	CASSPMAGPYNEQFF	TGTGCCAGCTCACCCATGGCTGGCCCATACAATGAGCAGTTCTTC
TRBV7-9	.	TRBD1	TRBJ1-5	CASSSGQFSNQPQHF	TGTGCCAGCAGCTCGGGACAGTTTAGCAATCAGCCCCAGCATTTT
TRBV29-1	many	.	TRBJ2-3	CSVEVRQNTQYF	TGCAGCGTTGAAGTCAGGCAGAATACGCAGTATTTT
TRBV7-9	few	.	TRBJ1-2	CASSRRTGYGYTF	TGTGCCAGCAGCCGTCGGACGGGCTATGGCTACACCTTC